The 7 T cell receptor beta chains below all came from one sample that was sequenced in a study of blood T cell repertoires in COVID-19. Repertoires were generated with immunoSEQ multiplex PCR, while TCRdb's copy carries only in-frame clones and drops some. The sample comprises fewer than 250,000 clones, roughly four fifths of which are singletons, and 2% to 3% rests with the top ten. The sequencing input was peripheral blood. These receptors came from a woman between 40 and 55 years old with active or convalescent COVID-19.

The J gene is TRBJ1-2, the V gene TRBV19, with D perhaps TRBD1 (6 bases). With 3 bases removed from V and 3 bases from J, the gap between germline ends came to 11 bases. Germline V CDR1 and CDR2: LNHDA, SQIVND (reference sequence). This CDR3 spans 14 amino acids. The CDR3 nucleotides are TGTGCCAGTAGTATCTGGGAGGGGGACTATGGCTACACCTTC. It translates to CASSIWEGDYGYTF.

The chain couples TRBV30 to TRBJ2-7, with D possibly being TRBD2 (5 bases). The V end was cut by 6 bases, the J end by 1 base, with 13 bases between. CDR1 and CDR2 from the germline V gene are GTSNPN and SVGIG (reference sequence). CDR3 length: 13 residues. The CDR3 spells CACLGIRSYEQYF. CDR3 sequence (DNA): TGTGCCTGCCTCGGGATAAGGTCCTACGAGCAGTACTTC.

The chain links TRBV5-5 to TRBJ1-4; 7 nucleotides align to TRBD1. Trimming removed 1 base from V and 3 bases from J; junction bases left unmatched: 6. The CDR3 is 16 residues long. CDR1 and CDR2 from the germline V gene are SGHKS and YYEKEE (reference sequence). As DNA, the CDR3 is TGTGCCAGCAGCTTGTGGGGACAGCTCGCTAATGAAAAACTGTTTTTT. Translation: CASSLWGQLANEKLFF. Full variable domain (outside the CDR3, taken from reference TRBV5-5 and TRBJ1-4): DAGVTQSPTHLIKTRGQQVTLRCSPISGHKSVSWYQQVLGQGPQFIFQYYEKEERGRGNFPDRFSARQFPNYSSELNVNALLLGDSALYLCASSLWGQLANEKLFFGSGTQLSVL.

Turning to this clone: The sample contains more than one DNA sequence encoding this CDR3. The V call is TRBV5-1, the J call TRBJ1-2; TRBD1 aligns across 8 bases. V shed 4 bases, J shed 8 bases, and the junction held 7 bases outside the gene matches. Per germline, CDR1 SGHRS and CDR2 YFSETQ. The CDR3 consists of 13 residues. The CDR3: CASSPGQGYGYTF. DNA of the CDR3: TGCGCCAGCAGCCCTGGACAGGGTTACGGCTACACCTTC. Full variable domain (remainder filled in from reference TRBV5-1 and TRBJ1-2): KAGVTQTPRYLIKTRGQQVTLSCSPISGHRSVSWYQQTPGQGLQFLFEYFSETQRNKGNFPGRFSGRQFSNSRSEMNVSTLELGDSALYLCASSPGQGYGYTFGSGTRLTVV.

CDR3 in amino acids: CSVFRGTVSYEQYF. In DNA form, the CDR3 reads TGCAGCGTTTTCCGGGGGACCGTCTCCTACGAGCAGTACTTC. The J gene is TRBJ2-7, the V gene TRBV29-1; D possibly corresponds to TRBD2 (6 bases). The CDR3 is made up of 14 amino acids. Per germline, CDR1 SQVTM and CDR2 ANQGSEA. With 5 bases removed from V and 0 bases from J, the gap between germline ends came to 14 bases.

This chain joins TRBV4-1 and TRBJ2-5, with 10 bases matching TRBD2. Germline V gene data show CDR1 as MGHRA and CDR2 as YSYEKL. V gave up 4 bases and J gave up 1 base; unmatched junction bases: 6. The CDR3 has 16 residues. The CDR3 DNA is TGCGCCAGCAGCCTCCGGACTAGCGGAATCCAAGAGACCCAGTACTTC. This sequence encodes CASSLRTSGIQETQYF.

CDR3 amino acids: CASSGSGQGKDYGYTF. The CDR3 nucleotides are TGTGCCAGCAGTGGATCCGGACAGGGAAAAGACTATGGCTACACCTTC. The chain recombines TRBV28 with TRBJ1-2; 8 bases are shared with TRBD1. Trimming took 5 bases from V and 3 from J; bases not matched to a gene: 11. Germline V gene lookup returns CDR1 MDHEN and CDR2 SYDVKM. The CDR3 runs 16 residues.